The 15 T cell receptor beta chains reported below all come from one sample, sequenced in a study of T-cell reconstitution after alpha-beta-depleted transplantation in children. Preparing the TCRbeta library involved the use of unique molecular identifiers. One entry per CDR3 protein, called by TCRdb with MiXCR from the PCR reads. The table shows around 480,000 distinct CDR3 sequences, with less than 35% occurring only once. The sample was PBMCs from the stem cell graft donor, taken from the stem cell graft. The receptors stem from a human donor who donated a stem cell graft to a child with aplastic anemia.

The chain employs TRBV7-2 and TRBJ2-4; 7 bases map to TRBD2. The ends lost 1 base at V and 6 bases at J; junction bases unmatched: 6. This CDR3 spans 15 amino acids. CDR1 SGHTA and CDR2 FQGNSA come from the germline V gene. In DNA, the CDR3 is TGTGCCAGCAGCTTAGGCGGGAGAATTGGAAACATTCAGTACTTC. As protein: CASSLGGRIGNIQYF. Complete variable domain (other parts from reference TRBV7-2 and TRBJ2-4): GAGVSQSPSNKVTEKGKDVELRCDPISGHTALYWYRQSLGQGLEFLIYFQGNSAPDKSGLPSDRFSAERTGGSVSTLTIQRTQQEDSAVYLCASSLGGRIGNIQYFGAGTRLSVL.

V gene TRBV14 combines with J gene TRBJ1-4; 7 bases align to TRBD1. In germline, CDR1 is SGHDN, CDR2 FVKESK. CDR3 length: 15 residues. V lost 5 bases and J lost 8; bases outside the gene matches: 11. As DNA, the CDR3 is TGTGCCAGCAGCGCAAACAGGGGCCGGAACGAAAAACTGTTTTTT. Its translation: CASSANRGRNEKLFF.

This sequence joins TRBV12-3 or TRBV12-4 and TRBJ1-2; no clear D gene. CDR3 length equals 14 residues. Trimming pared 2 bases from V and 4 bases from J, leaving 11 bases between. The CDR3 protein is CASSLRPRGYGYTF. CDR3 DNA: TGTGCCAGCAGTTTAAGGCCCCGGGGCTATGGCTACACCTTC.

The chain links TRBV28 to TRBJ2-3; the match to TRBD1 covers 9 bases. The CDR3 extends over 13 amino acids. Germline lookup yields CDR1 MDHEN and CDR2 SYDVKM. The CDR3, as DNA: TGTGCTTCAGGGACAGGGATTTCAGATACGCAGTATTTT. Protein product: CASGTGISDTQYF.

This sequence joins TRBV20-1 and TRBJ1-2; TRBD1 might be the D (6 bases). Germline V gives CDR1 DFQATT, CDR2 SNEGSKA (reference sequence). CDR3 length equals 14 residues. V gave up 5 bases and J gave up 4 bases, with 17 bases separating them. The CDR3 is CSAAPGGGGYGYTF. In nucleotides, the CDR3 is TGCAGTGCTGCCCCCGGTGGAGGGGGCTATGGCTACACCTTC.

V usage is TRBV7-6 and J usage is TRBJ2-1; D not resolved. V was pared by 5 bases and J by 0 bases, with 14 bases between. This CDR3 spans 16 amino acids. Germline CDR1 is SGHVS and CDR2 is FNYEAQ. The CDR3: CASSHDSSSSYNEQFF. Here the CDR3 DNA reads TGTGCCAGCAGCCATGACTCGTCCAGCTCCTACAATGAGCAGTTCTTC.

The chain has TRBV5-1 and TRBJ1-1; D not certain. This CDR3 has 15 residues. The V end lost 1 base, the J end lost 1 base, and 11 bases lay between the germline ends. Germline lookup yields CDR1 SGHRS and CDR2 YFSETQ. CDR3 residues: CASSLTRVGNTEAFF. The CDR3 DNA is TGCGCCAGCAGCTTGACCCGGGTGGGGAACACTGAAGCTTTCTTT. Full variable domain (rest looked up from reference TRBV5-1 and TRBJ1-1): KAGVTQTPRYLIKTRGQQVTLSCSPISGHRSVSWYQQTPGQGLQFLFEYFSETQRNKGNFPGRFSGRQFSNSRSEMNVSTLELGDSALYLCASSLTRVGNTEAFFGQGTRLTVV.

J is TRBJ2-5 and V is TRBV12-3 or TRBV12-4; no clear D gene. V was pared by 4 bases and J by 4 bases, with 7 bases between. The CDR3 loop spans 12 amino acids. CDR3 in DNA: TGTGCCAGCAGTTCGGCCTCAGAGACCCAGTACTTC. It specifies CASSSASETQYF.

The chain links TRBV20-1 to TRBJ1-1; 8 bases are a match to TRBD1. This CDR3 comprises 13 residues. J lost 1 base, V lost 2 bases, and 0 bases had no gene match. Germline V CDR1 and CDR2: DFQATT, SNEGSKA (reference sequence). The CDR3 region is CSARQGANTEAFF. In nucleotides, the CDR3 is TGCAGTGCTAGACAGGGGGCGAACACTGAAGCTTTCTTT.

There are a few counts of this clonotype. This chain connects TRBV3-1 to TRBJ2-3, with D possibly TRBD1 on 8 matching bases. In germline, CDR1 is LGHDT, CDR2 YNNKEL (reference sequence). V dropped 0 bases and J dropped 1 base, with 20 bases sitting between them. The CDR3 spans 19 residues. CDR3 nucleotides: TGTGCCAGCAGCCAAGACCCCGGGGACACAGGGGGGGGCACAGATACGCAGTATTTT. This sequence encodes CASSQDPGDTGGGTDTQYF.

This clonotype appeared once. CDR3 DNA: TGTGCCAGCAGCCGTACTAGCGGCATGACCTCTGGGGCCAACGTCCTGACTTTC. This translates into CASSRTSGMTSGANVLTF. This chain connects TRBV3-1 to TRBJ2-6, with 8 bases lining up with TRBD2. The CDR3 contains 18 residues. After removal of 4 bases from V and 0 bases from J, the junction contained 8 bases not matched to a gene. Per germline, CDR1 LGHDT and CDR2 YNNKEL (reference sequence). The full variable domain, completed using reference TRBV3-1 and TRBJ2-6, is DTAVSQTPKYLVTQMGNDKSIKCEQNLGHDTMYWYKQDSKKFLKIMFSYNNKELIINETVPNRFSPKSPDKAHLNLHINSLELGDSAVYFCASSRTSGMTSGANVLTFGAGSRLTVL.

The gene calls are TRBV6-2 or TRBV6-3 and TRBJ2-3; 9 bases fit TRBD2. Germline V gene data show CDR1 as MNHEY and CDR2 as SVGEGT. The junction had 3 bases not matched to a gene; V was cut back by 6 bases and J by 8 bases. This CDR3 is built from 12 residues. The CDR3 region has the DNA TGTGCCAGCAGACTACTAGCGGGTACGCAGTATTTT. Its translation is CASRLLAGTQYF.

This chain joins TRBV5-1 and TRBJ2-7, with D tentatively TRBD2 (5 bases). With 4 bases removed from V and 1 base from J, the gap between germline ends came to 12 bases. This CDR3 spans 14 amino acids. Germline V gene lookup returns CDR1 SGHRS and CDR2 YFSETQ. CDR3 loop: CASSLNTGSYEQYF. The CDR3 bases are TGCGCCAGCAGCCTTAATACGGGGTCCTACGAGCAGTACTTC. Together with reference TRBV5-1 and TRBJ2-7, the CDR3 gives the full variable domain: KAGVTQTPRYLIKTRGQQVTLSCSPISGHRSVSWYQQTPGQGLQFLFEYFSETQRNKGNFPGRFSGRQFSNSRSEMNVSTLELGDSALYLCASSLNTGSYEQYFGPGTRLTVT.

The chain employs TRBV19 and TRBJ1-1; D unclear. This CDR3 comprises 13 residues. Trimming stripped 7 bases from V and 1 base from J, with 10 bases between. CDR1 LNHDA and CDR2 SQIVND come from the germline V gene (reference sequence). CDR3 sequence: CASKLEENTEAFF. The CDR3 nucleotides are TGTGCCAGTAAACTTGAGGAGAACACTGAAGCTTTCTTT.

This chain uses TRBV15 with TRBJ1-2; tentatively, D is TRBD1 (6 bases). Germline V gene lookup returns CDR1 LNHNV and CDR2 YYDKDF (reference sequence). Trimming took 7 bases from V and 3 from J, leaving 15 bases between them. This CDR3 has 14 residues. The CDR3 region is CATIRTAEDYGYTF. CDR3 DNA sequence: TGTGCCACCATCAGGACAGCGGAGGACTATGGCTACACCTTC.